This T cell receptor beta chain was identified during a study of T-cell memory formation after mild COVID-19. The CDR3 loop spans 11 amino acids. Looked up from germline, CDR1 is SGHRS and CDR2 is YFSETQ. The germline V and J ends were trimmed by 5 bases and 7 bases, with 9 bases remaining between them. TCRdb reprocessed the 5' RACE reads via MiXCR and lists one record per CDR3 protein. The sample lists just over 300,000 distinct CDR3 sequences; roughly a fifth were seen once. V usage is TRBV5-1 and J usage is TRBJ1-1, with no clear D. This TCR came from a man aged 18 to 35 who had mild COVID-19 (a few samples of this study predate the infection). Cell type and time point are not known. Sequencing was performed on PBMCs or a T cell subset sorted from them (not recorded which). The CDR3 nucleotides are TGCGCCAGCAGACAAGAGCATGAAGCTTTCTTT. Amino acid sequence: CASRQEHEAFF.